This T cell receptor (beta chain) was retrieved from a study of OX40 agonist ivuxolimab in advanced cancers. Clones were sequenced by immunoSEQ multiplex PCR, and TCRdb holds only the in-frame ones, with some missing. Of tens of thousands of clones in the sample, 90% to 95% were seen once. CDR1 is SQVTM and CDR2 is ANQGSEA in the germline V gene. Trimming removed 4 bases from V and 2 bases from J, with 9 bases in between. This CDR3 is built from 12 residues. This clonotype was sampled from an adult with an advanced solid tumor such as melanoma, head and neck, liver or kidney cancer. The chain couples TRBV29-1 to TRBJ2-7, with D possibly TRBD1 on 6 matching bases. The starting material was CD4+ or CD8+ T cells sorted from blood, obtained in a trial of the OX40 agonist ivuxolimab. CDR3 residues: CSVVTGTYEQYF. CDR3 in DNA: TGCAGCGTTGTTACAGGGACCTACGAGCAGTACTTC.